The clone carrying this T cell receptor beta chain was detected many times. The sample is drawn from a study of regulatory T cells in long-lasting Graves disease. This CDR3 is 12 amino acids long. The germline V gene encodes CDR1 SGHAT and CDR2 FQNNGV. Between the trimmed V and J ends, which lost 4 bases and 3 bases, there was a span of 6 bases. The sample's time point: persistent/refractory GD, antithyroid drugs over 5 years with positive TRAb. From RNA extracted from PBMCs, the TCR library was made. In building TCR beta libraries, iRepertoire HTBI primers were used together with Arm-PCR of CDR3 regions. Each CDR3 protein gets one entry after TCRdb re-called the multiplex PCR reads with MiXCR. This table has approximately 690,000 distinct CDR3 sequences, roughly 30% appearing once.

The sample consisted of peripheral blood mononuclear cells (PBMCs), taken when the disease was refractory, from a patient treated with antithyroid drugs. This rearrangement joins TRBV11-2 to TRBJ2-5; D not resolved. The source of this sequence is a female donor with Graves disease. The CDR3 DNA sequence: TGTGCCAGCAGCTATGCCGAAGAGACCCAGTACTTC. This sequence encodes CASSYAEETQYF.